What follows are 13 T cell receptor beta chains derived from one specimen sequenced in a study of graft-versus-host responses after intestinal transplantation. Their antigens remain unidentified. Clones were sequenced by immunoSEQ multiplex PCR, and TCRdb holds only the in-frame ones, with some missing. The data show about 39,000 clones, 93% seen once. This specimen consisted of unstimulated CD8+ T cells sorted from spleen or lymph node cells, obtained before transplant. Every receptor here comes from a human donor who was the organ donor for an intestinal transplant.

The chain couples TRBV5-1 to TRBJ2-7; 9 bases are a match to TRBD1. V lost 3 bases, J lost 2 bases, and 12 bases stayed unmatched. Germline-derived CDR1 and CDR2 are SGHRS and YFSETQ. This CDR3 region has 17 residues. CDR3 nucleotide sequence: TGCGCCAGCAGCTATTTTGAGGGACAGGGAGGAACCTACGAGCAGTACTTC. Its translation: CASSYFEGQGGTYEQYF.

The chain is built from TRBV28 and TRBJ2-1; D remains unclear. Germline V CDR1 and CDR2: MDHEN, SYDVKM. The V and J ends lost 5 bases and 7 bases respectively, with 9 bases between them. This CDR3 is 12 amino acids long. The CDR3 loop is CASSLRDNEQFF. CDR3 nucleotide sequence: TGTGCCAGCAGTCTAAGGGATAATGAGCAGTTCTTC.

The chain combines TRBV15 with TRBJ2-1; the D is unclear. Germline V lookup: CDR1 LNHNV, CDR2 YYDKDF (reference sequence). Trimming stripped 5 bases from V and 0 bases from J, with 11 bases between. The CDR3 has 15 residues. The CDR3 region has the DNA TGTGCCACCAGCCGTCCGGCGGCCTCCTACAATGAGCAGTTCTTC. The encoded protein is CATSRPAASYNEQFF. Full variable domain (remainder filled in from reference TRBV15 and TRBJ2-1): DAMVIQNPRYQVTQFGKPVTLSCSQTLNHNVMYWYQQKSSQAPKLLFHYYDKDFNNEADTPDNFQSRRPNTSFCFLDIRSPGLGDTAMYLCATSRPAASYNEQFFGPGTRLTVL.

The gene calls are TRBV7-9 and TRBJ2-3; tentatively, D is TRBD1 (6 bases). Trimming cost V 3 bases and J 2 bases, with 12 bases left between them. This CDR3 comprises 15 residues. CDR1 and CDR2 from the germline V gene are SEHNR and FQNEAQ (reference sequence). The CDR3 nucleotides are TGTGCCAGCAGCTTTCAACAGGGACCCACAGATACGCAGTATTTT. This codes for CASSFQQGPTDTQYF.

The J gene is TRBJ1-4, the V gene TRBV4-3; 9 bases line up with TRBD1. The J segment lost 7 bases and the V segment lost 3 bases, leaving 3 bases of the junction unmatched. The CDR3 has 14 amino acids. The V gene's germline CDR1 is LGHNA and CDR2 YSLEER. The CDR3 protein is CASSQGQGLEKLFF. The DNA of the CDR3 is TGCGCCAGCAGCCAGGGACAGGGACTTGAAAAACTGTTTTTT.

This chain links TRBV7-9 with TRBJ1-4; perhaps TRBD1 as D (5 bases). The CDR3 length is 12 residues. Looked up from germline, CDR1 is SEHNR and CDR2 is FQNEAQ (reference sequence). With 1 base removed from V and 8 bases from J, the gap between germline ends came to 5 bases. The CDR3 bases are TGTGCCAGCAGCTTAGGGGGCGAAAAACTGTTTTTT. This encodes CASSLGGEKLFF. Together with reference TRBV7-9 and TRBJ1-4, the CDR3 gives the full variable domain: DTGVSQNPRHKITKRGQNVTFRCDPISEHNRLYWYRQTLGQGPEFLTYFQNEAQLEKSRLLSDRFSAERPKGSFSTLEIQRTEQGDSAMYLCASSLGGEKLFFGSGTQLSVL.

The chain is built from TRBV27 and TRBJ2-7, with D possibly being TRBD1 or TRBD2 (5 bases each). Trimming pared 5 bases from V and 0 bases from J, leaving 11 bases between. This CDR3 spans 14 amino acids. Looked up from germline, CDR1 is MNHEY and CDR2 is SMNVEV (reference sequence). The CDR3 loop is CASSGGRFSYEQYF. CDR3 sequence (DNA): TGTGCCAGCAGTGGGGGTAGGTTCTCCTACGAGCAGTACTTC.

This chain joins TRBV27 and TRBJ1-2, with 8 bases fitting TRBD1. The V segment lost 7 bases and the J segment 3 bases; nucleotides outside the gene matches: 4. Germline V gives CDR1 MNHEY, CDR2 SMNVEV (reference sequence). CDR3 size: 13 residues. In DNA, the CDR3 is TGTGCCAGCAAGGCAGGGGGCGACTATGGCTACACCTTC. Amino acid sequence: CASKAGGDYGYTF.

The chain recombines TRBV9 with TRBJ1-6; D is uncertain. The CDR3 length is 14 residues. The V and J ends lost 0 bases and 7 bases respectively, with 8 bases between them. CDR1 and CDR2 (germline): SGDLS, YYNGEE. DNA for the CDR3: TGTGCCAGCAGCGTAGTTGGAGGGAATTCACCCCTCCACTTT. Translating gives CASSVVGGNSPLHF. Drawing the rest from reference TRBV9 and TRBJ1-6, the complete variable domain is DSGVTQTPKHLITATGQRVTLRCSPRSGDLSVYWYQQSLDQGLQFLIQYYNGEERAKGNILERFSAQQFPDLHSELNLSSLELGDSALYFCASSVVGGNSPLHFGNGTRLTVT.

The chain links TRBV29-1 to TRBJ2-7; D not certain. Trimming took 1 base from V and 0 from J, leaving 7 bases between them. CDR1 is SQVTM, CDR2 ANQGSEA, per germline. The CDR3 has 13 residues. CDR3 sequence (DNA): TGCAGCGTTGAAGGCACAGACTCCTACGAGCAGTACTTC. It encodes CSVEGTDSYEQYF.

This chain connects TRBV7-8 to TRBJ2-7, with D possibly being TRBD2 (6 bases). Trimming removed 1 base at V and 2 bases at J, with 12 bases between. The CDR3 totals 15 residues. Germline CDR1 is SGHVS and CDR2 is FQNEAQ. The CDR3 loop reads CASSLGGASAYEQYF. Written as DNA, the CDR3 is TGTGCCAGCAGCTTAGGCGGGGCATCGGCCTACGAGCAGTACTTC.

A remark on this clone: A read error may account for a junction end that differs from germline. Different DNA sequences within this sample yield the same CDR3. V usage is TRBV5-5 and J usage is TRBJ1-4; 7 bases agree with TRBD1. The CDR3 is 14 amino acids. Looked up from germline, CDR1 is SGHKS and CDR2 is YYEKEE (reference sequence). The CDR3 is CASSLRGPLEKLFF. CDR3 nucleotide sequence: TGTGCCAGCAGCTTGAGGGGGCCCCTTGAAAAGCTGTTTTTT.

The chain links TRBV5-4 to TRBJ2-2; TRBD2 agrees at 7 bases. The CDR3 contains 17 residues. With V trimmed by 0 bases and J by 6 bases, 11 bases remained unmatched. The germline CDR1 and CDR2 sequences are SGHNT and YYREEE (reference sequence). CDR3 coding DNA: TGTGCCAGCAGCTTGGCGGGGAGGGCTGTTTCGTCCGGGGAGCTGTTTTTT. It encodes CASSLAGRAVSSGELFF.